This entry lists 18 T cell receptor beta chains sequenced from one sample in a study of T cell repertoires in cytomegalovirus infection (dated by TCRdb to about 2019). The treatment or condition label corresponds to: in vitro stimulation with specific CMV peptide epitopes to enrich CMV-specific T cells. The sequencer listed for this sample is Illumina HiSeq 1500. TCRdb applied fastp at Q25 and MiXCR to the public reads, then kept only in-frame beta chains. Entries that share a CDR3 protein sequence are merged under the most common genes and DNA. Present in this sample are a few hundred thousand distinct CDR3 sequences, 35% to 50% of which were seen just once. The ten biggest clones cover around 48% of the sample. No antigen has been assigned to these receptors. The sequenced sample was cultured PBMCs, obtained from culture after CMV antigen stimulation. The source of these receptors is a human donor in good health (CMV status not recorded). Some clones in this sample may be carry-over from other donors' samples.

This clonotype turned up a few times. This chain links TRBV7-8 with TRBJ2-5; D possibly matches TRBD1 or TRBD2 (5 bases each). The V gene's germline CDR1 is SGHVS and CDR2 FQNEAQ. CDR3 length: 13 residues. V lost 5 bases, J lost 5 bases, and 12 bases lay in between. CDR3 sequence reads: CASSPGTGETQYF. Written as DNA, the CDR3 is TGTGCCAGCAGCCCCGGGACCGGGGAGACCCAGTACTTC.

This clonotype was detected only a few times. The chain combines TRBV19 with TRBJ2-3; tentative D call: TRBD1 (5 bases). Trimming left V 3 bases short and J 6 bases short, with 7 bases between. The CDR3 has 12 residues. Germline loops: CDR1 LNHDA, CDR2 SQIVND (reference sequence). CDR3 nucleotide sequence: TGTGCCAGTAGTATCAGGGATGATACGCAGTATTTT. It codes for CASSIRDDTQYF.

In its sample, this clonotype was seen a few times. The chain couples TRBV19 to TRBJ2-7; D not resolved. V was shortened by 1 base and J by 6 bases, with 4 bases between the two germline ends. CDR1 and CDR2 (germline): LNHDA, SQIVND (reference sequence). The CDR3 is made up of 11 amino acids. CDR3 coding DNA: TGTGCCAGTAGTATAGGGGGCGAGCAGTACTTC. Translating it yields CASSIGGEQYF.

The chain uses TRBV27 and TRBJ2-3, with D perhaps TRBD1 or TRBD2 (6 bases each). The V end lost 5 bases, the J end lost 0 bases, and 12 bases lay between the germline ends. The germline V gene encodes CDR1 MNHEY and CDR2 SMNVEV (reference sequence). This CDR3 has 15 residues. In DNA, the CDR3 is TGTGCCAGCAGTCCGGGGGCGCCTAGCACAGATACGCAGTATTTT. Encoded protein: CASSPGAPSTDTQYF.

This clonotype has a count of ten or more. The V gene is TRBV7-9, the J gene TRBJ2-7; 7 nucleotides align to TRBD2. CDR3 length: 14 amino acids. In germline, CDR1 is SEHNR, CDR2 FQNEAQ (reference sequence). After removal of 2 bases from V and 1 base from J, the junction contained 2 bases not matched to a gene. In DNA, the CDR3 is TGTGCCAGCAGCTTAAGCGGGGCGTCCTACGAGCAGTACTTC. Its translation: CASSLSGASYEQYF.

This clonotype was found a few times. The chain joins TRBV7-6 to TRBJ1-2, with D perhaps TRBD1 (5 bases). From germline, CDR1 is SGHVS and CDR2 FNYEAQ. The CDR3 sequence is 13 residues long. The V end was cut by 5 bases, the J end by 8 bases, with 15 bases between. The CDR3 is CASSPDSTAGYTF. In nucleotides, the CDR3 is TGTGCCAGCAGCCCAGACAGCACTGCCGGCTACACCTTC.

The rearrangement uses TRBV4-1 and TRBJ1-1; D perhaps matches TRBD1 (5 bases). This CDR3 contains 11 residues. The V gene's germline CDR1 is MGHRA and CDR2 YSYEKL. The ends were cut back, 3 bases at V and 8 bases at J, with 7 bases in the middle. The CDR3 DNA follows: TGCGCCAGCAGCCACGGGGGAGAAGCTTTCTTT. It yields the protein CASSHGGEAFF.

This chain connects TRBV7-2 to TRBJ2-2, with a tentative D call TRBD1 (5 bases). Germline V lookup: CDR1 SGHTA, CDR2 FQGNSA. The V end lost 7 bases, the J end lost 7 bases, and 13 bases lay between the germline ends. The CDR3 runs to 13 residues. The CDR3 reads CASNAVRGGELFF. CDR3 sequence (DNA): TGTGCCAGCAACGCAGTAAGGGGCGGGGAGCTGTTTTTT.

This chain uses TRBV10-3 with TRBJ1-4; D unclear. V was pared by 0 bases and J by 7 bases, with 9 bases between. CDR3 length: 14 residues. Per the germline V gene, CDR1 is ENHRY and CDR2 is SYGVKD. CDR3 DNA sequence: TGTGCCATCAGTGAGTCGAGCTCTCCTGAAAAACTGTTTTTT. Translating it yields CAISESSSPEKLFF.

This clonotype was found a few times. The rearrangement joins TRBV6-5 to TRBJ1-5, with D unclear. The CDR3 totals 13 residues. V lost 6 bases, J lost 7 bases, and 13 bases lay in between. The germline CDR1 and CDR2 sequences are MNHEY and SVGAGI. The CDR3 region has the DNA TGTGCCAGCAGCTTAACAGCAGAGCAGCCCCAGCATTTT. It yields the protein CASSLTAEQPQHF.

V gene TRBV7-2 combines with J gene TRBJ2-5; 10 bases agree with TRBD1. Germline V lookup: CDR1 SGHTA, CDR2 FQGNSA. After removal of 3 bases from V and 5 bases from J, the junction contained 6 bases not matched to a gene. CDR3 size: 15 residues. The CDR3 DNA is TGTGCCAGCAGCTTCGCGAGGACAGGGGGGGAGACCCAGTACTTC. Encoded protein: CASSFARTGGETQYF. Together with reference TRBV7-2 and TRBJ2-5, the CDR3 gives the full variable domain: GAGVSQSPSNKVTEKGKDVELRCDPISGHTALYWYRQSLGQGLEFLIYFQGNSAPDKSGLPSDRFSAERTGGSVSTLTIQRTQQEDSAVYLCASSFARTGGETQYFGPGTRLLVL.

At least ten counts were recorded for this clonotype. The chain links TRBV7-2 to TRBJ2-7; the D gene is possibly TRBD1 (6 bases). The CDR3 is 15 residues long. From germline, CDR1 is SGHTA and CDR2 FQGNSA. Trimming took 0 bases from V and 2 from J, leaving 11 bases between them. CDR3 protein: CASSLAGRGAYEQYF. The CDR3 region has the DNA TGTGCCAGCAGCTTAGCAGGCAGGGGCGCCTACGAGCAGTACTTC.

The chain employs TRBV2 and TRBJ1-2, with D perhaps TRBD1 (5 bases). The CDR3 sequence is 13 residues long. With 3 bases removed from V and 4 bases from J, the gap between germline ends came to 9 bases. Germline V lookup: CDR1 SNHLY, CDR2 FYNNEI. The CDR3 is CASSEGHTYGYTF. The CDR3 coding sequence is TGTGCCAGCAGTGAGGGGCATACCTATGGCTACACCTTC. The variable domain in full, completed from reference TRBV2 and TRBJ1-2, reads EPEVTQTPSHQVTQMGQEVILRCVPISNHLYFYWYRQILGQKVEFLVSFYNNEISEKSEIFDDQFSVERPDGSNFTLKIRSTKLEDSAMYFCASSEGHTYGYTFGSGTRLTVV.

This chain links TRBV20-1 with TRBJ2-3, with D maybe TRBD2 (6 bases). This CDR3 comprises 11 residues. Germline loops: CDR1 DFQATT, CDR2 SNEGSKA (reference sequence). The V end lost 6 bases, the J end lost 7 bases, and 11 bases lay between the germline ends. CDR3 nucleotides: TGCAGTGCAATGGAGGGTCATACGCAGTATTTT. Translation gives CSAMEGHTQYF.

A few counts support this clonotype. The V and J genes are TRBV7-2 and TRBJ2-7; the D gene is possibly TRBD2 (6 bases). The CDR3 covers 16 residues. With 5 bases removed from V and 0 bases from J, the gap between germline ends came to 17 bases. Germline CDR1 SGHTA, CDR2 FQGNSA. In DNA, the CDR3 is TGTGCCAGCAGCCGGTTGGCCGTCGGGAGCTCCTACGAGCAGTACTTC. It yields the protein CASSRLAVGSSYEQYF.

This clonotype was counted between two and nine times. The CDR3 bases are TGTGCCAGCAGCCCCCGGGACTCCGCCTACAATGAGCAGTTCTTC. Its protein product is CASSPRDSAYNEQFF. The J gene is TRBJ2-1, the V gene TRBV11-3; a weak D match, TRBD2 (6 bases). CDR1 and CDR2 from the germline V gene are SGHNT and YENEEA. V was clipped by 5 bases and J by 2 bases, with 13 bases between them. The CDR3 loop spans 15 amino acids.

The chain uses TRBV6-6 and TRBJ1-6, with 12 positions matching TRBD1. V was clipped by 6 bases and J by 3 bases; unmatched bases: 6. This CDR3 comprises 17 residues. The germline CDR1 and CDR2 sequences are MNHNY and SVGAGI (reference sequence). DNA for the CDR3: TGTGCCAGCAGCCAAGGGACAGGGGGCGTCTATAATTCACCCCTCCACTTT. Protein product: CASSQGTGGVYNSPLHF.

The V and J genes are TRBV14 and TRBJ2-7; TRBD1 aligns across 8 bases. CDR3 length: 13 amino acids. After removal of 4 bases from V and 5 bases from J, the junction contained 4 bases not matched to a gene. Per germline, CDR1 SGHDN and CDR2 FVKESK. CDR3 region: CASSLTGAHEQYF. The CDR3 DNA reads TGTGCCAGCAGCCTGACAGGGGCCCACGAGCAGTACTTC.